This TCR beta chain was sequenced for a study of control samples from healthy donors and cancer patients. Germline V gene sequence: CDR1 SGHTA, CDR2 FQGNSA. This CDR3 has 13 amino acids. V lost 2 bases to trimming and J lost 1 base, with 5 bases between them. Profiling relied on immunoSEQ multiplex PCR, and the TCRdb table lists in-frame clones only, not all of them. The data contain tens of thousands of clones, over 85% of them seen just once; the ten biggest clones take up about 6%. The chain combines TRBV7-2 with TRBJ1-1, with D perhaps matching TRBD1 (5 bases). The sample taken for sequencing was PBMCs. The sequence came from a man aged 60-69 years with colorectal cancer. In DNA, the CDR3 is TGTGCCAGCAGCTTACAGGGGAACACTGAAGCTTTCTTT. It yields the protein CASSLQGNTEAFF.